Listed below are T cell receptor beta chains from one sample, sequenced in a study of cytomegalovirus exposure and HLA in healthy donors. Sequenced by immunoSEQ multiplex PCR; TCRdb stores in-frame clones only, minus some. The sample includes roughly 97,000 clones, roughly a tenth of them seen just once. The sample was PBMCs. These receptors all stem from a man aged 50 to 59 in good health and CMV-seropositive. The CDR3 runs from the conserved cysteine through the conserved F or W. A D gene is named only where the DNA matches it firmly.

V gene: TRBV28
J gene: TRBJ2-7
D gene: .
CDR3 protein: CASSTHRAEQYF

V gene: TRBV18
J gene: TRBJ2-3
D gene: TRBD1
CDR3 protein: CASSPNRGSTDTQYF

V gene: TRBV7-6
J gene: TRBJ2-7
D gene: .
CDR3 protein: CASSYHGGVAYEQYF

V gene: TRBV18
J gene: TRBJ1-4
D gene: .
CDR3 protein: CASSPREGATNEKLFF

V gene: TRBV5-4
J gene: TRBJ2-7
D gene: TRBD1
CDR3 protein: CASSPDRGSYEQYF

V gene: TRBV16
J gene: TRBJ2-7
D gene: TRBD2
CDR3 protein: CASSQSGSGGTSYEQYF

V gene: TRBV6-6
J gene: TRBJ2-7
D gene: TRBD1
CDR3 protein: CASNNQGAYEQYF

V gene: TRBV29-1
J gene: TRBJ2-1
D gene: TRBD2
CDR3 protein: CSVEGFWTSGISYNEQFF

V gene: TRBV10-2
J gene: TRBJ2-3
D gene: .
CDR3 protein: CASSDPFTGSYTDTQYF

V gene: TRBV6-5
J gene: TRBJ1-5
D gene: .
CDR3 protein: CASSYSGGAQHF

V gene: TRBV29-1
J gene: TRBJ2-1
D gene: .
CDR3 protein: CSVEGAGIRYNEQFF

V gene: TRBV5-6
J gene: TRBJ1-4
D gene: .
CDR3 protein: CASSLAGGGEKLFF

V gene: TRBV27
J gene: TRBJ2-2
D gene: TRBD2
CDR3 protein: CASTSSGTINTGELFF

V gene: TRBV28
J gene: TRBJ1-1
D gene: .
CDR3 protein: CASSLPPQGPGEAFF

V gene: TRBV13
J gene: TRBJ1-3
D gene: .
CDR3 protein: CASSLRLTGLGNTIYF

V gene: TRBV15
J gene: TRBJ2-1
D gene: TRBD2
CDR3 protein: CATSRGRDRYNEQFF

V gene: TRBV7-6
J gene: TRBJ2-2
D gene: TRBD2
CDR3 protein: CASSRASGRIGELFF

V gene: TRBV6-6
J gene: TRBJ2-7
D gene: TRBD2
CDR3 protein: CASSYGIAGRSYEQYF

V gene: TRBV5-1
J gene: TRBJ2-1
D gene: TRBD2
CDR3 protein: CASSSQGLAYNNEQFF

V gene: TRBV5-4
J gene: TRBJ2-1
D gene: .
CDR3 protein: CASSFIGGEQFF

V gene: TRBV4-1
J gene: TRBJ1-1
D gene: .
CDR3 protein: CASSRGSALNTEAFF

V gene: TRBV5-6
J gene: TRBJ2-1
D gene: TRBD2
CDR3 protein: CASFVERELDEQFF

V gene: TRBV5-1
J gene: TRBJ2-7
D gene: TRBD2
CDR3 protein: CASSRGTSGNYYEQYF

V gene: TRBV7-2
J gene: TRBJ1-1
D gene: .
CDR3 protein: CASSFHKGVTEAFF

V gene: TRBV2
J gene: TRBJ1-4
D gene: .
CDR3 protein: CASRSRWLEKLFF

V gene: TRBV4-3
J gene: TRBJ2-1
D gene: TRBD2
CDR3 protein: CASSQDPTSAANGVYNEQFF

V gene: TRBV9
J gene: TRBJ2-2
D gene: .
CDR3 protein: CASSVRGSGTGELFF

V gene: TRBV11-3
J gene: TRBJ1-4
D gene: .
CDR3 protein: CASSSYRPWGEKLFF

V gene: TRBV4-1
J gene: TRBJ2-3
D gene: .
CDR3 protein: CASSQVAGGLEVPGEQYF

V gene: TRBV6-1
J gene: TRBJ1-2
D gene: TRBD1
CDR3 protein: CASSVRDRGPYGYTF

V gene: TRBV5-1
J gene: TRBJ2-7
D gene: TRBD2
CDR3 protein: CASSPTSGTTYEQYF

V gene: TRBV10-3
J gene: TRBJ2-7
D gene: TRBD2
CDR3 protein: CAISEPGLVHEQYF

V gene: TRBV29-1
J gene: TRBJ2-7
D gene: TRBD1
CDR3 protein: CSVEGDRGRDEQYF

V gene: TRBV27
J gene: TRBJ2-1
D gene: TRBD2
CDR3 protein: CASSSQREGYNEQFF

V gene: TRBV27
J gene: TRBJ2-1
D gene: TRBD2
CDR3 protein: CASSLYRLAGVGEQFF

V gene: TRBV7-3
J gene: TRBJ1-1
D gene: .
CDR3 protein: CASSLTRQVNTEAFF

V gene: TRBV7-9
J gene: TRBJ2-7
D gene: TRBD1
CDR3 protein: CASSLGQGALVEQYF

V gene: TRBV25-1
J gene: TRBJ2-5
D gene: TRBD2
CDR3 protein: CASSGASGRVETQYF

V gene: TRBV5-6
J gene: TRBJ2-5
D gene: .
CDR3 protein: CASSLRGTNLQETQYF

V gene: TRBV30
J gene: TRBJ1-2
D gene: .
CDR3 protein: CAWRYGGQIPYTF

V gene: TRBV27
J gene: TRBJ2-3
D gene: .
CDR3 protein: CASSLVSGADTQYF